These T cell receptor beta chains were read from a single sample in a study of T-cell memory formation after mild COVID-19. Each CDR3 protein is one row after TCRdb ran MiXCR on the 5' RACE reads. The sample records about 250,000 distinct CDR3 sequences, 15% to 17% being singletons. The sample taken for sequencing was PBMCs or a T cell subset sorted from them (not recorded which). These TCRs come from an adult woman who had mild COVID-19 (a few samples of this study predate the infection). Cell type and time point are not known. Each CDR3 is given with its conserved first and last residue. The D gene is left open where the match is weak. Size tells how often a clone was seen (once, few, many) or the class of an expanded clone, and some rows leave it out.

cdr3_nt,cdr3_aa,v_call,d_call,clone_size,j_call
TGTGCCAGCTCACCACCTGTCAAGGGCACCGGGGAGCTGTTTTTT,CASSPPVKGTGELFF,TRBV18,.,.,TRBJ2-2
TGTGCCAGCAGCTCGAGGACTGTGGGCAAACAGGGAAACTCCTACAATGAGCAGTTCTTC,CASSSRTVGKQGNSYNEQFF,TRBV7-8,.,many,TRBJ2-1
TGTGCCAGCAGTTACGCCATACAGGGATGGGGCACTGAAGCTTTCTTT,CASSYAIQGWGTEAFF,TRBV6-5,.,.,TRBJ1-1
TGTGCCAGCAGCCCCGGGACAGGGGAGGGCTATGGCTACACCTTC,CASSPGTGEGYGYTF,TRBV7-3,TRBD1,.,TRBJ1-2
TGTGCCAGCAGTTTGGCCCTGGGGCGGGAGGGCACAGATACGCAGTATTTT,CASSLALGREGTDTQYF,TRBV28,TRBD2,.,TRBJ2-3
TGTGCCAGCAGCTACAGGGGACCGAACACTGAAGCTTTCTTT,CASSYRGPNTEAFF,TRBV27,TRBD1,few,TRBJ1-1
TGCGCCAGCAGCCCCGGCTTACAGGGGGGACAGCCCCAGCATTTT,CASSPGLQGGQPQHF,TRBV4-1,TRBD1,many,TRBJ1-5
TGTGCCTGGAGTCCCCCGTGGGGGGGAAGCACAGATACGCAGTATTTT,CAWSPPWGGSTDTQYF,TRBV30,TRBD2,.,TRBJ2-3
TGTGCCAGCAGAGTCAGTCAGGGTTATCAGCCCCAGCATTTT,CASRVSQGYQPQHF,TRBV12-3/TRBV12-4,.,.,TRBJ1-5
TGTGCCAGCCTAGAGGACAGTGGGAATCAGCCCCAGCATTTT,CASLEDSGNQPQHF,TRBV12-3/TRBV12-4,.,few,TRBJ1-5
TGCAGTGCTAGAGATCGGACAGGGGGCCGTGAAAAACTGTTTTTT,CSARDRTGGREKLFF,TRBV20-1,TRBD1,many,TRBJ1-4
TGTGCCAGCACCTTAGGGGGAATAGGCACAGATACGCAGTATTTT,CASTLGGIGTDTQYF,TRBV7-9,.,few,TRBJ2-3
TGTGCCAGCTGCAGACAGGGCGCCCACAATGAGCAGTTCTTC,CASCRQGAHNEQFF,TRBV27,TRBD1,few,TRBJ2-1
TGTGCCAGCAGCGGCCGACTAGCGGGAGGGGTAGATACGCAGTATTTT,CASSGRLAGGVDTQYF,TRBV9,TRBD2,.,TRBJ2-3
TGTGCCAGCAGCTTACCCCTTGAAGGGGCGGGGGAGGCACGGGATACGCAGTATTTT,CASSLPLEGAGEARDTQYF,TRBV7-9,TRBD2,few,TRBJ2-3
TGTGCCAGCAGCTTGGGGACTAGCGGGGGGTACAATGAGCAGTTCTTC,CASSLGTSGGYNEQFF,TRBV5-4,TRBD2,.,TRBJ2-1
TGCGCCAGCAGCGCGGCCTTGACAGGGGGAAGGGAGACCCAGTACTTC,CASSAALTGGRETQYF,TRBV5-1,TRBD1,many,TRBJ2-5
TGTGCCAGCATCTTGGATGGGGCCGGGGCCAACGTCCTGACTTTC,CASILDGAGANVLTF,TRBV5-4,.,.,TRBJ2-6
TGTGCCAGCCAACACATCGGACAGGGGGCTCGGGAGACCCAGTACTTC,CASQHIGQGARETQYF,TRBV27,TRBD1,.,TRBJ2-5
TGTGCCAGCAGTTTAGGCTCGAACACAGATACGCAGTATTTT,CASSLGSNTDTQYF,TRBV5-1,.,many,TRBJ2-3
TGTGCCAGCAGCTTGCGCCCAGGGGCCTTGGACAGCAATCAGCCCCAGCATTTT,CASSLRPGALDSNQPQHF,TRBV5-5,.,few,TRBJ1-5
TGCGCCAGCGGTCGGGACAGCAACAATGAGCAGTTCTTC,CASGRDSNNEQFF,TRBV5-1,TRBD1,many,TRBJ2-1
TGCGCCAGCAGCTTGGTCGGGGGCAGGGATAACTATGGCTACACCTTC,CASSLVGGRDNYGYTF,TRBV5-1,.,.,TRBJ1-2
TGTGCCAGCAGTTTGCAGGGTCGTGGGGCCAACGTCCTGACTTTC,CASSLQGRGANVLTF,TRBV27,.,few,TRBJ2-6